This T cell receptor (beta chain) was identified in a study of shared clonotypes between healthy human individuals. Only one count was recorded for this clone. The antigen is undetermined. Germline-derived CDR1 and CDR2 are MNHEY and SVGAGI. This CDR3 spans 13 amino acids. The V end was cut by 5 bases, the J end by 7 bases, with 12 bases between. General study points: Sampling covered blood only; tissue repertoires likely differ.

Researchers divided each subset's genomic DNA evenly across several immunoSEQ plates. Method: immunoSEQ multiplex PCR; TCRdb's copy keeps in-frame clones and lacks some. The table shows about 500,000 clones, with more than 70% occurring only once. The donors, healthy adults who were HIV-negative, had experienced no recent acute infections or vaccinations. Source material: PBMCs. The rearrangement uses TRBV6-5 and TRBJ2-1; tentative D call: TRBD2 (6 bases). The clonotype was recovered from a woman aged 40 to 49 in good health. Some clones in this sample may be carry-over from other donors' samples. This CDR3 reads CASSRGAGNEQFF. In nucleotides, the CDR3 is TGTGCCAGCAGTCGAGGGGCGGGGAATGAGCAGTTCTTC.